Included here is one TCR beta chain sequence, with context. Its specificity is unknown. This CDR3 region has 16 residues. In germline, CDR1 is MNHEY, CDR2 SMNVEV (reference sequence). V shed 5 bases and J 6 bases; nucleotides not matched to a gene: 14. The sample belongs to a study of OX40 agonist ivuxolimab in advanced cancers. The wider study: Ivuxolimab, an agonistic anti-OX40 (CD134) antibody, was given to patients. Dose-escalation patients had hepatocellular carcinoma, melanoma, renal cell or head and neck cancer.

Study-level findings and limits: At 0.1 to 3.0 mg/kg and by week 6, CD4+ and CD8+ T cells in the blood had expanded clonally.

This table comes from immunoSEQ multiplex PCR, and its TCRdb copy is limited to in-frame clones, with some not included. The table includes over 55,000 clones, 65% to 90% detected once. The receptor's source is an adult with an advanced solid tumor such as melanoma, head and neck, liver or kidney cancer. The chain is built from TRBV27 and TRBJ2-5; the match to TRBD1 covers 8 bases. The sequenced sample was CD4+ or CD8+ T cells sorted from blood, obtained in a trial of the OX40 agonist ivuxolimab. The CDR3 nucleotides read TGTGCCAGCAGTCTCCAAAGGACAGGGCTTGGTCAGACCCAGTACTTC. Residues: CASSLQRTGLGQTQYF.